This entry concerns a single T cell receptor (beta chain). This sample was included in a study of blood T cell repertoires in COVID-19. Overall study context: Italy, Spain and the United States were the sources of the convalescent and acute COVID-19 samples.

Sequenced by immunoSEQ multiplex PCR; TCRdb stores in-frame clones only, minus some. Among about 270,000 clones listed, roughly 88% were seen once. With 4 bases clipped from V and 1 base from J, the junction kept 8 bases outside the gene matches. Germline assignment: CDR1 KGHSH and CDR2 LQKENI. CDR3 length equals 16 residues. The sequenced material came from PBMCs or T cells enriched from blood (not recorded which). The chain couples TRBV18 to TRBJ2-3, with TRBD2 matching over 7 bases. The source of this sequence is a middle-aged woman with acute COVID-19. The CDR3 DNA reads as TGTGCCAGCTCACGCTCAGCGGGGATGGGCACAGATACGCAGTATTTT. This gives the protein CASSRSAGMGTDTQYF.